This TCR beta chain came from a study of T cells after yellow fever vaccination. Study-level results: Clonotypes found in both CD4 and CD8 compartments made up a small share. The study found a weaker secondary response that peaked faster, day 5 versus 15. Clones from primary vaccination mostly reappeared after the booster (96% CD4, roughly 87% CD8).

TCRdb called the 5' RACE reads again in MiXCR, with one record for every CDR3 protein. The data contain about 630,000 distinct CDR3 sequences, more than 9% of them singletons. This clonotype was seen at least ten times. Antigen specificity is unknown. The junction had 7 bases not matched to a gene; V was cut back by 5 bases and J by 0 bases. The CDR3 spans 16 residues. Germline loops: CDR1 MDHEN, CDR2 SYDVKM. The sequence derives from a young man who received the YFV17D yellow fever vaccine. This chain links TRBV28 with TRBJ2-1; 7 nucleotides match TRBD2. The sample consisted of PBMCs, taken on the day of the yellow fever booster vaccination. The CDR3 nucleotides are TGTGCCAGCAGTGAACCTAGCGGCAGCTCCTACAATGAGCAGTTCTTC. It translates to CASSEPSGSSYNEQFF.